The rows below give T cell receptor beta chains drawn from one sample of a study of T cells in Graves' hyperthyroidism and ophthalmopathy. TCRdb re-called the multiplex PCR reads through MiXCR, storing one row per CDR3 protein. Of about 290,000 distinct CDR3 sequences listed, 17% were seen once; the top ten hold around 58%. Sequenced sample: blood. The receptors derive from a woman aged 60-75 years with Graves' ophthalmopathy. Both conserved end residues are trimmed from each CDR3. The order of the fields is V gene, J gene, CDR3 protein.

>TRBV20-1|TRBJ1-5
SARGVSSNQPQH
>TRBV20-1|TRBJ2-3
SAKELRAGGWHTDTQY
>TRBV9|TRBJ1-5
ASSVSAQGDQPQH
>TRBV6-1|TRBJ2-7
ASRAPQGGYEQY
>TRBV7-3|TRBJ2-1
ASSLTRGTSGSSYNEQF
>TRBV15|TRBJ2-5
ATSRGGKASLSRETQY
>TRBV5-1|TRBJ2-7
ASSSGTPPYEQY
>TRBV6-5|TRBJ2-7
ASSYGRTGRMYEQY
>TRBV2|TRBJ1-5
ASSEQAGGRQPQH
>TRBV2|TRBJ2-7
ASSRANYEQY
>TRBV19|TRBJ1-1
ASRYENTEAF
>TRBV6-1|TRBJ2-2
ASGSGAGELF
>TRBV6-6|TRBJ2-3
ASSYFGQGGTDTQY
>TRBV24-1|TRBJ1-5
ATSDGTGGDQPQH
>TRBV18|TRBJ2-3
ASSPLEGAGDTQY
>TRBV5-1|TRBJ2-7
ASSLALQGAGLYEQY